This passage covers 5 T cell receptor delta chains from one sample sequenced in a study of γδ T cells in repeated Plasmodium falciparum infection. TCRdb re-called the multiplex PCR reads using CATT. The repertoire holds about 57,000 delta-chain clones, with approximately 1.5% as singletons. Gammadelta T cells were flow-sorted from PBMC into Vgamma9/Vdelta2+ and Vdelta2-negative populations for bulk analysis. Sequences were obtained from gamma-delta T cells from blood. These receptors all stem from a pool of human donors (malaria-infected and uninfected, not separated).

This clone turned up a few times. TCRdb has a much larger clone's protein, which differs at residue 15 from the translation of this DNA, likely because of a read error; what is shown is the protein translated from the DNA. The genes are TRDV1 and TRDJ1, with D possibly called TRDD2 or TRDD3 (5 bases each). Germline lookup yields CDR1 TSWWSYY and CDR2 QGS. This CDR3 has 19 residues. CDR3 protein: CALGDPSPFGRGYTNKLIF. Here the CDR3 DNA reads TGTGCTCTTGGGGACCCAAGTCCCTTCGGGAGGGGGTACACCAATAAACTCATCTTT.

This clone has only a few counts. Its ends do not fully match the called genes, so a read error is possible. The V and J genes are TRDV1 and TRDJ1, with TRDD2 matching 9 bases. The CDR3 has 20 residues. Germline V CDR1 and CDR2: TSWWSYY, QGS. CDR3: CAPGGFPSYKYWEGSDKLIF. CDR3 sequence (DNA): TGTGCTCCTGGGGGGTTTCCTTCCTACAAGTACTGGGAAGGGTCCGATAAACTCATCTTT.

There are a few counts of this clone. TCRdb attributes to this sequence the protein of a much larger clone, which differs from the DNA translation at residue 5; a read error is likely, and the protein displayed is translated from the DNA. This rearrangement joins TRDV1 to TRDJ1; TRDD3 aligns across 9 bases. The CDR3 runs to 23 residues. Per germline, CDR1 TSWWSYY and CDR2 QGS. CDR3 sequence: CALGKLDLLWGIVPPLSTDKLIF. CDR3 nucleotides: TGTGCTCTTGGGAAACTTGACCTACTCTGGGGGATCGTACCTCCTTTGTCCACCGATAAACTCATCTTT.

This clone came up a few times. TCRdb assigns this DNA the protein of a much larger clone, which departs from its translation at residue 12; this likely reflects a read error, and the protein shown comes from translating the DNA. The V call is TRDV1, the J call TRDJ1, with 8 bases identical to TRDD3. The germline V gene has CDR1 TSWWSYY and CDR2 QGS. With V trimmed by 0 bases and J by 0 bases, 24 bases remained unmatched. The CDR3 loop spans 23 amino acids. The DNA for the CDR3 is TGTGCTCTTGGGGAACTGGGACTACGCCCTAACATACTGGGGGCTATGTACACCGATAAACTCATCTTT. Amino acids: CALGELGLRPNILGAMYTDKLIF.

A word on this clone: The TCRdb record carries a much larger clone's protein, which differs from this DNA's translation at residue 4; a read error is the likely cause, and the protein listed here is the DNA translation. The V gene is TRDV2, the J gene TRDJ1; TRDD3 matches at 9 bases. TCRdb offers no J gene call, so here the DNA was matched to germline to obtain one. This CDR3 has 19 residues. Germline V CDR1 and CDR2: GEAIGNYY, EKD. The CDR3 is CACGTVVRGILRRTDKLIF. In DNA form, the CDR3 reads TGTGCCTGTGGCACCGTCGTTCGGGGGATACTTAGAAGGACCGATAAACTCATCTTT.